This T cell receptor beta chain was captured in a study of tumor-infiltrating lymphocytes in primary liver carcinoma. Researchers generated TCR beta cDNA from about 460 ng of total RNA, relying on a constant-region primer. Slightly modified ARM-PCR served as the procedure for the TCR beta libraries. These libraries came from three rounds of nested multiplex PCR. Investigators reported that the first two PCR rounds, at 10 cycles each, used TRBV1-TRBV30 forward primers with a C-beta reverse primer. One entry per CDR3 protein results from TCRdb running MiXCR on the multiplex PCR reads. The data contain approximately 110,000 distinct CDR3 sequences, around 84% of them seen just once; the ten biggest clones take up 15% to 25%. Unsorted bulk tissue, roughly 19-33 mg of it, served as the source for co-extraction of RNA and DNA. Between the trimmed V and J ends, which lost 2 bases and 0 bases, there was a span of 11 bases. CDR1 and CDR2 from the germline V gene are MNHNY and SVGAGI (reference sequence). The CDR3 runs to 16 residues.

This receptor was taken from a man aged 40-49 years with primary liver carcinoma and hepatitis B virus infection. Sequences were obtained from liver tumor tissue from sampling region 3. The subset here: tumor region T3, left-lateral pole. This sequence joins TRBV6-6 and TRBJ1-3, with unresolved D. CDR3 nucleotides: TGTGCCAGCAGTTACCCCGAGACGGGCTCTGGAAACACCATATATTTT. Its protein is CASSYPETGSGNTIYF.